Below, one T cell receptor beta chain is given with its context. This clonotype came up many times. What this receptor recognizes is not known. Within one base of it there is no much larger clone, and no base qualities were kept. Ficoll-Paque density gradient centrifugation was the method used to isolate PBMCs. This sample is part of a study of T-cell memory formation after mild COVID-19 (dated by TCRdb to the early 2020s). With respect to the entire study: TCR sequence clusters from the two donors were largely donor specific. In a couple of donors, T-cell clones that expanded and contracted after mild COVID-19 were tracked by sequencing TCRalpha and TCRbeta repertoires over time. The cohort was made up of two young adult volunteers, one female and one male, who were previously healthy.

The reads were generated on an Illumina NovaSeq 6000. TCRalpha and TCRbeta cDNA libraries were built by 5'RACE with constant-segment primers, adding sample barcodes and unique molecular identifiers. RNA was extracted from every sample with Trizol reagent. Amplification of the libraries took two PCR steps, and the second step added a second sample barcode plus Illumina TruSeq adapters. Libraries were sequenced on an Illumina NovaSeq with 2 x 150 bp paired-end reads. Processing in the source paper ran as follows. Reads were demultiplexed and collapsed into UMI-guided consensus sequences with migec v1.2.7. Using mixcr v2.1.11, UMI consensuses were aligned to TRA and TRB V and J templates and then assembled into clonotypes. Clonotypes were classified as expanded or contracted when called significant by both edgeR and NoisET, with noise models trained on biological replicates. edgeR calls used a false discovery rate-adjusted p below 0.01 and a log2 fold-change threshold of 1. As an exploratory analysis of dynamics, max-normalized trajectories of the 1000 most abundant clonotypes were examined with PCA combined with hierarchical clustering. Separately sequenced CD4+ and CD8+ repertoires were used to assign a CD4 or CD8 phenotype to each responding clone. The raw public data were reprocessed by TCRdb itself: fastp quality trimming at Q25, MiXCR clonotype calling, in-frame beta chains only. Under each unique CDR3 protein, matching rows form one entry showing the most common genes and DNA. The V and J calls and clone size come from TCRdb's table, not from the authors' own analysis. This sample has 150,000 to 200,000 distinct CDR3 sequences in its table, and 11% of those were observed once. Jointly, the top ten make up roughly 3.8% of the sample.

General conclusions and limits of the study: SARS-CoV-2 specificity was not confirmed for the second-wave clones peaking on day 37. Only a couple of mild cases were covered by the study, and larger cohorts that include severe cases with pre-infection samples were considered necessary. Some responding clones were detected in pre-infection memory, suggesting pre-existing cross-reactive memory T cells joined the SARS-CoV-2 response. Balanced CD4/CD8 phenotypes were observed for clones contracting from day 15 to 85, whereas a bias towards CD4+ was observed for a second wave of clones expanding from day 15 to 37. Contracting CD4+ clones turned up mainly in the CM and EM memory subsets, whereas EMRA was where CD8+ clones were enriched.

This sequence originates from a young man who had mild COVID-19 (a few samples of this study predate the infection). The sample titles of this study are shuffled in the database, so cell type and time point are left out; the donor was told from shared clones. What was sequenced was PBMCs or a T cell subset sorted from them (not recorded which).

The DNA is TGTGCCAGCAGCTTGGAACAGGGGGAGACCCAGTACTTC. Its product reads: CASSLEQGETQYF. The chain is made from TRBV5-6 and TRBJ2-5, with 7 bases in between that match TRBD1. CDR1 is given as SGHDT and CDR2 as YYEEEE, both from the germline V gene. From the cysteine up to the phenylalanine, the CDR3 has a length of 13 residues. The entry retains the CDR3 DNA only, 39 bases that are in frame from base 1. V trim: 0 bases; J trim: 5 bases; unmatched bases: 1.